This TCR beta chain came from a study of blood T cell repertoires in COVID-19. The overall study: Acute and convalescent COVID-19 samples came from the United States, Italy and Spain. Nucleic acid was either cDNA or gDNA, and it came from T cells, B-cell-depleted T cells, or PBMCs.

Per the study methods: Estimates of nucleated cell counts were drawn from the amplification of reference gene primers. Libraries were prepared by immunoSEQ multiplex PCR; TCRdb keeps only in-frame clonotypes and omits some of them. The D gene and trimming were derived from the DNA, and the V and J assignments and clone size from that table. This sample carries about 98,000 clones, 82% of them seen once, and the ten largest clones take approximately 11%. The ends lost 4 bases at V and 8 bases at J; junction bases unmatched: 6. CDR1 and CDR2 from the germline V gene are SGHTS and YDEGEE. The CDR3 sequence is 14 residues long.

V usage is TRBV5-8 and J usage is TRBJ1-4; TRBD1 matches at 9 bases. This receptor was obtained from a man between 65 and 80 years old with active or convalescent COVID-19. Sequenced: peripheral blood. For the CDR3, the DNA is TGTGCCAGCAGCCCGGGACAGGGACCGGAAAAACTGTTTTTT. Protein: CASSPGQGPEKLFF.